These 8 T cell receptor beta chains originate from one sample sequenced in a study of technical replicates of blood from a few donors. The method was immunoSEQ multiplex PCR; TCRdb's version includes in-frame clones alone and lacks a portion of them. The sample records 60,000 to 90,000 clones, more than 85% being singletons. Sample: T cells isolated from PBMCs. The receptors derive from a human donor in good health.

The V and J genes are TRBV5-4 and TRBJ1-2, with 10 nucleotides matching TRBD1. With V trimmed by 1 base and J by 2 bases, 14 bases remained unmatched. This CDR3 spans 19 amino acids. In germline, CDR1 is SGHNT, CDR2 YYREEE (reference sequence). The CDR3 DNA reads TGTGCCAGCAGCTTGCGACGTGACAGGGGGCTTCTGCGGAACTATGGCTACACCTTC. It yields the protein CASSLRRDRGLLRNYGYTF.

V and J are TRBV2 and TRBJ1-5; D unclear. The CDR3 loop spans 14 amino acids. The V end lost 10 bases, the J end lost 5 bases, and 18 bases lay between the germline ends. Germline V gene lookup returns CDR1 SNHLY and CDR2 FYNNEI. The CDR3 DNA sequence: TGTGCCACCAAAAGCGGGGTCGTGGATCAGCCCCAGCATTTT. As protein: CATKSGVVDQPQHF.

The CDR3 DNA is TGTGCCAGCAGCCCTTCCTCGACTAGTTCAGGCGAGCAGTACTTC. This encodes CASSPSSTSSGEQYF. V usage is TRBV9 and J usage is TRBJ2-7, with a tentative D call TRBD2 (6 bases). Trimming took off 4 bases at V and 6 bases at J, with 20 bases between the two ends. Germline V CDR1 and CDR2: SGDLS, YYNGEE. The CDR3 covers 15 residues.

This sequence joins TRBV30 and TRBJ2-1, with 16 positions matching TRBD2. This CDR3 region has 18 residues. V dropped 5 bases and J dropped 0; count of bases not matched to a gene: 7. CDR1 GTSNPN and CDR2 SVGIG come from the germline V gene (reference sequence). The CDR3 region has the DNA TGTGCCTGGGCGGGACTAGCGGGAGGGCCGAGCTCCTACAATGAGCAGTTCTTC. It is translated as CAWAGLAGGPSSYNEQFF.

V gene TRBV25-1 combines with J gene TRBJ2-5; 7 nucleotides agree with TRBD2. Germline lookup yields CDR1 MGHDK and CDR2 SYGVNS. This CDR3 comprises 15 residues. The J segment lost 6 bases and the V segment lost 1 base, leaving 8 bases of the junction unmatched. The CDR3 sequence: CASSESGGGSKTQYF. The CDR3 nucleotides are TGTGCCAGCAGTGAATCGGGCGGCGGGAGCAAGACCCAGTACTTC.

The CDR3: CASSVEGGAGNTIYF. As DNA, the CDR3 is TGTGCCAGCAGCGTAGAAGGGGGCGCCGGAAACACCATATATTTT. The rearrangement uses TRBV9 and TRBJ1-3; 7 bases line up with TRBD1. The CDR3 runs 15 residues. Germline values: CDR1 SGDLS, CDR2 YYNGEE. V shed 0 bases and J 4 bases; nucleotides not matched to a gene: 4.

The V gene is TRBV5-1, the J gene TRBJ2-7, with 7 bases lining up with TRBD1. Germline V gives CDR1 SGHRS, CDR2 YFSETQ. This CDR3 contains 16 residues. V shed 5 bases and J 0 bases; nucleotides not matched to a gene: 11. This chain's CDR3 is CASRTTQTGISYEQYF. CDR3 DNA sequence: TGCGCCAGCAGAACTACTCAGACAGGGATCTCCTACGAGCAGTACTTC.

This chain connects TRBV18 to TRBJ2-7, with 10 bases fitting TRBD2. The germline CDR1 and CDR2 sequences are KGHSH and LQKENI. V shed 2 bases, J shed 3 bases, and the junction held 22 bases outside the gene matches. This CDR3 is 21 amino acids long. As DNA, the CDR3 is TGTGCCAGCTCACCATCGATAGCGGGAGGCCATACTAAAGTTAATATCTACGAGCAGTACTTC. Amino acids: CASSPSIAGGHTKVNIYEQYF. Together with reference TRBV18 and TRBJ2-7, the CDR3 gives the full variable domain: NAGVMQNPRHLVRRRGQEARLRCSPMKGHSHVYWYRQLPEEGLKFMVYLQKENIIDESGMPKERFSAEFPKEGPSILRIQQVVRGDSAAYFCASSPSIAGGHTKVNIYEQYFGPGTRLTVT.